Listed below are T cell receptor beta chains from one sample, sequenced in a study of blood T cell repertoires in COVID-19. Here immunoSEQ multiplex PCR was the method, and the copy in TCRdb shows in-frame clones only, minus some. The data show some 160,000 clones, with more than 70% seen just once and around 20% held by the top ten. The material sequenced was peripheral blood. Source of these receptors: a woman between 70 and 85 years old who had recovered from COVID-19. Both conserved end residues are part of each CDR3. The order of the fields is clone size, D gene, J gene, V gene, CDR3 DNA, CDR3 protein. D genes are given only for firm matches. The size of a clone is reported for some rows only, either as once, few or many, or as a class for expanded clones.

abundance: NA; d_gene: TRBD2; j_gene: TRBJ2-2; v_gene: TRBV7-3; CDR3nt: TGTGCCAGCAGCCCCCGGGCGGGGGGGCACACCGGGGAGCTGTTTTTT; CDR3aa: CASSPRAGGHTGELFF
abundance: once; d_gene: NA; j_gene: TRBJ2-1; v_gene: TRBV2; CDR3nt: TGTGCCAGCAGTGAACTGACTGTAATGAACAATGAGCAGTTCTTC; CDR3aa: CASSELTVMNNEQFF
abundance: NA; d_gene: TRBD1; j_gene: TRBJ2-2; v_gene: TRBV10-3; CDR3nt: TGTGCCATCAGTGGCCGGGACAGAAACTACACCGGGGAGCTGTTTTTT; CDR3aa: CAISGRDRNYTGELFF
abundance: NA; d_gene: NA; j_gene: TRBJ1-2; v_gene: TRBV10-3; CDR3nt: TGTGCCATCAGGGACTGGGACTACACCTTC; CDR3aa: CAIRDWDYTF
abundance: NA; d_gene: TRBD2; j_gene: TRBJ2-3; v_gene: TRBV14; CDR3nt: TGTGCCAGCAGCCCCCTCCGGGGGGGCTTCTACACAGATACGCAGTATTTT; CDR3aa: CASSPLRGGFYTDTQYF
abundance: NA; d_gene: NA; j_gene: TRBJ2-7; v_gene: TRBV27; CDR3nt: TGTGCCAGCAGCTTATCCCGACTAGGAGGCCGGTACTTC; CDR3aa: CASSLSRLGGRYF
abundance: once; d_gene: NA; j_gene: TRBJ1-5; v_gene: TRBV30; CDR3nt: TGTGCCTGGACCCACGGGGGGGCTGGGGATCAGCCCCAGCATTTT; CDR3aa: CAWTHGGAGDQPQHF
abundance: NA; d_gene: NA; j_gene: TRBJ2-5; v_gene: TRBV11-2; CDR3nt: TGTGCCAGCAGCTTAGGGCTCCAAGAGACCCAGTACTTC; CDR3aa: CASSLGLQETQYF
abundance: NA; d_gene: NA; j_gene: TRBJ1-3; v_gene: TRBV9; CDR3nt: TGTGCCAGCAGCGCCCAGTCGGAGGGGAACACCATATATTTT; CDR3aa: CASSAQSEGNTIYF
abundance: once; d_gene: NA; j_gene: TRBJ2-2; v_gene: TRBV7-9; CDR3nt: TGTGCCAGCAGCCCTAAGCGAGCCCCGCAGCGGGCGAACACCGGGGAGCTGTTTTTT; CDR3aa: CASSPKRAPQRANTGELFF
abundance: NA; d_gene: NA; j_gene: TRBJ1-4; v_gene: TRBV25-1; CDR3nt: TGTGCCAGCAGTGACTCCTTAACGGGGGAAAAACTGTTTTTT; CDR3aa: CASSDSLTGEKLFF
abundance: NA; d_gene: NA; j_gene: TRBJ1-2; v_gene: TRBV20-1; CDR3nt: TGCAGTGCTAGTGGCGGCAGTTATGGCTACACCTTC; CDR3aa: CSASGGSYGYTF
abundance: NA; d_gene: NA; j_gene: TRBJ1-5; v_gene: TRBV2; CDR3nt: TGTGCCAGCAGTGAAGTATCGGGGAGGCAGCCCCAGCATTTT; CDR3aa: CASSEVSGRQPQHF
abundance: NA; d_gene: NA; j_gene: TRBJ2-2; v_gene: TRBV15; CDR3nt: TGTGCCACCAGGCCCACAAACACCGGGGAGCTGTTTTTT; CDR3aa: CATRPTNTGELFF
abundance: once; d_gene: NA; j_gene: TRBJ2-1; v_gene: TRBV20-1; CDR3nt: TGCAGTGCTAGGGCGGGACCCTACTTCTTC; CDR3aa: CSARAGPYFF
abundance: once; d_gene: TRBD1; j_gene: TRBJ1-5; v_gene: TRBV10-3; CDR3nt: TGTGCCATCAGCGGACAGGGGGCGGGCAATCAGCCCCAGCATTTT; CDR3aa: CAISGQGAGNQPQHF
abundance: few; d_gene: NA; j_gene: TRBJ2-7; v_gene: TRBV6-2/TRBV6-3; CDR3nt: TGTGCCAGCAGTTACAGGGGGTACTGGTACGAGCAGTACTTC; CDR3aa: CASSYRGYWYEQYF
abundance: once; d_gene: TRBD2; j_gene: TRBJ2-3; v_gene: TRBV5-1; CDR3nt: TGCGCCAGCAGCCGTCTAGCGGGCTACACAGATACGCAGTATTTT; CDR3aa: CASSRLAGYTDTQYF
abundance: NA; d_gene: TRBD2; j_gene: TRBJ2-3; v_gene: TRBV5-1; CDR3nt: TGCGCCAGCAGCTTGGGGCCTAGCGGGAGCGGGAGCACAGATACGCAGTATTTT; CDR3aa: CASSLGPSGSGSTDTQYF
abundance: NA; d_gene: NA; j_gene: TRBJ1-3; v_gene: TRBV10-3; CDR3nt: TGTGCCATCAGTGAGGGACCAGGGGTAGGAAACACCATATATTTT; CDR3aa: CAISEGPGVGNTIYF
abundance: NA; d_gene: TRBD1; j_gene: TRBJ2-4; v_gene: TRBV5-5; CDR3nt: TGTGCCAGCAGCTTGGCCCCGACAGGGGGGGAAAACATTCAGTACTTC; CDR3aa: CASSLAPTGGENIQYF
abundance: few; d_gene: NA; j_gene: TRBJ1-1; v_gene: TRBV18; CDR3nt: TGTGCCAGCTCACCAAGGGGGGGCAGGAACACTGAAGCTTTCTTT; CDR3aa: CASSPRGGRNTEAFF
abundance: NA; d_gene: NA; j_gene: TRBJ1-1; v_gene: TRBV28; CDR3nt: TGTGCCAGCAGCAGCGAAGGGGCAAAAGAAGCTTTCTTT; CDR3aa: CASSSEGAKEAFF
abundance: NA; d_gene: NA; j_gene: TRBJ1-2; v_gene: TRBV29-1; CDR3nt: TGCAGCGCCGGAGGGTCCAACTATGGCTACACCTTC; CDR3aa: CSAGGSNYGYTF
abundance: NA; d_gene: NA; j_gene: TRBJ2-2; v_gene: TRBV7-2; CDR3nt: TGTGCCAGCAGCCAGGGGCTCCCCGCGAACACCGGGGAGCTGTTTTTT; CDR3aa: CASSQGLPANTGELFF
abundance: NA; d_gene: NA; j_gene: TRBJ2-4; v_gene: TRBV7-9; CDR3nt: TGTGCCAGCAGCTGGGGGCCGGGCCTCACCTCAGCCAAAAACATTCAGTACTTC; CDR3aa: CASSWGPGLTSAKNIQYF
abundance: NA; d_gene: NA; j_gene: TRBJ2-5; v_gene: TRBV7-8; CDR3nt: TGTGCCAGCAGCCCAAAAAGAGGGTGGGGGACCCAGTACTTC; CDR3aa: CASSPKRGWGTQYF
abundance: NA; d_gene: NA; j_gene: TRBJ2-1; v_gene: TRBV18; CDR3nt: TGTGCCAGCTCACCACCGGTAGCCTCAGAGCAGTTCTTC; CDR3aa: CASSPPVASEQFF
abundance: once; d_gene: NA; j_gene: TRBJ1-1; v_gene: TRBV18; CDR3nt: TGTGCCAGCTCACCGAGGGGGGGGCAAGCTTTCTTT; CDR3aa: CASSPRGGQAFF
abundance: few; d_gene: TRBD1; j_gene: TRBJ1-4; v_gene: TRBV18; CDR3nt: TGTGCCAGCTCCCCGGGACAGGGGGATGAAAAACTGTTTTTT; CDR3aa: CASSPGQGDEKLFF
abundance: few; d_gene: NA; j_gene: TRBJ1-6; v_gene: TRBV5-6; CDR3nt: TGTGCCAGCAGCTTGTCCGGAGGGGATTCACCCCTCCACTTT; CDR3aa: CASSLSGGDSPLHF
abundance: NA; d_gene: NA; j_gene: TRBJ1-5; v_gene: TRBV5-4; CDR3nt: TGTGCCAGCAGCTTGGGGCCGGGGGGGAATCAGCCCCAGCATTTT; CDR3aa: CASSLGPGGNQPQHF
abundance: NA; d_gene: NA; j_gene: TRBJ1-1; v_gene: TRBV6-1; CDR3nt: TGTGCCAGCAGTGGTAAGACTGACAGGCGACAAGCTGAAGCTTTCTTT; CDR3aa: CASSGKTDRRQAEAFF
abundance: NA; d_gene: TRBD1; j_gene: TRBJ1-6; v_gene: TRBV25-1; CDR3nt: TGTGCCAGCAGTGAACGCGGGACAGGGTATAATTCACCCCTCCACTTT; CDR3aa: CASSERGTGYNSPLHF
abundance: NA; d_gene: TRBD1; j_gene: TRBJ1-2; v_gene: TRBV7-2; CDR3nt: TGTGCCAACCGGGACAGTAACTATGGCTACACCTTC; CDR3aa: CANRDSNYGYTF
abundance: NA; d_gene: NA; j_gene: TRBJ2-5; v_gene: TRBV20-1; CDR3nt: TGCAGTACCACCCGGGACTCAGACTTC; CDR3aa: CSTTRDSDF
abundance: once; d_gene: NA; j_gene: TRBJ2-1; v_gene: TRBV19; CDR3nt: TGTGCCAGTAGTAGAGACTCCGCGAGCGAGCAGTTCTTC; CDR3aa: CASSRDSASEQFF
abundance: few; d_gene: TRBD1; j_gene: TRBJ2-2; v_gene: TRBV7-3; CDR3nt: TGTGCCAGCAGCCAACAAGGGACAGGGCTCACCGGGGAGCTGTTTTTT; CDR3aa: CASSQQGTGLTGELFF
abundance: NA; d_gene: NA; j_gene: TRBJ1-1; v_gene: TRBV6-5; CDR3nt: TGTGCCATCACCCTAAAGGGGAGGGAAGCTTTCTTT; CDR3aa: CAITLKGREAFF
abundance: NA; d_gene: NA; j_gene: TRBJ1-1; v_gene: TRBV18; CDR3nt: TGTGCCAGCTCACCCGGACGCAGGGTTGAAGCTTTCTTT; CDR3aa: CASSPGRRVEAFF
abundance: NA; d_gene: TRBD1; j_gene: TRBJ1-2; v_gene: TRBV6-5; CDR3nt: TGTGCCAGCAGTCCCCGGACAGGGGCGGAGTATGGCTACACCTTC; CDR3aa: CASSPRTGAEYGYTF
abundance: NA; d_gene: TRBD1; j_gene: TRBJ1-2; v_gene: TRBV2; CDR3nt: TGTGCCAGCAGTGCTGAGACAGGGGGCGAGAGAAGCTACACCTTC; CDR3aa: CASSAETGGERSYTF
abundance: NA; d_gene: TRBD1; j_gene: TRBJ2-3; v_gene: TRBV19; CDR3nt: TGTGCCAGTAGTCTCCGGGACAGGGTTCGGACGTATTTT; CDR3aa: CASSLRDRVRTYF
abundance: NA; d_gene: TRBD2; j_gene: TRBJ2-7; v_gene: TRBV27; CDR3nt: TGTGCCAGCAGTTTATCCGTGGGGGACTACCCCTACGAGCAGTACTTC; CDR3aa: CASSLSVGDYPYEQYF
abundance: once; d_gene: NA; j_gene: TRBJ1-1; v_gene: TRBV19; CDR3nt: TGTGCCAGTAGTATCTGGCAGATGAACACTGAAGCTTTCTTT; CDR3aa: CASSIWQMNTEAFF
abundance: once; d_gene: NA; j_gene: TRBJ2-7; v_gene: TRBV20-1; CDR3nt: TGCAGTGCCCAGGGGGGTTACGAGCAGTACTTC; CDR3aa: CSAQGGYEQYF
abundance: NA; d_gene: TRBD2; j_gene: TRBJ2-3; v_gene: TRBV10-3; CDR3nt: TGTGCCGCCCAAGCGGGACTAGCGGGAATACTCCCCAGCACAGATACGCAGTATTTT; CDR3aa: CAAQAGLAGILPSTDTQYF
abundance: NA; d_gene: TRBD1; j_gene: TRBJ1-2; v_gene: TRBV9; CDR3nt: TGTGCCAGCAGCTTCCGGGACAGCCTCTATGGCTACACCTTC; CDR3aa: CASSFRDSLYGYTF